The 27 T cell receptor beta chains in this list originate from one sample, sequenced in a study of blood T cells in healthy people across ages. Primed by a sample-barcoded 5' primer and a J-beta primer mix, a second PCR proceeded for roughly 6 to 12 cycles. TCRdb itself ran the 5' RACE reads through MiXCR, one entry per CDR3 protein. The sample consists of over 750,000 distinct CDR3 sequences, approximately 25% of them appearing once. This same sample was also taken into another study, of T cells of mothers and their children.

Sequencing was carried out using blood. The origin of the receptors is a boy between 5 and 17 years old in good health.

With respect to this clonotype: A much larger clonotype is one base distant, so this may be a read error. V and J are TRBV7-2 and TRBJ1-5, with D unresolved. The V end was cut by 6 bases, the J end by 3 bases, with 6 bases between. Per germline, CDR1 SGHTA and CDR2 FQGNSA. There are 12 residues in the CDR3. The CDR3 DNA follows: TGTGCCAGCAGATTGGCCAATCAGCCCCAGCATTTT. Translated: CASRLANQPQHF.

The chain couples TRBV4-1 to TRBJ1-4; weak D call: TRBD1 (5 bases). Trimming removed 5 bases from V and 3 bases from J, with 13 bases in between. In germline, CDR1 is MGHRA, CDR2 YSYEKL. The CDR3 loop spans 15 amino acids. The CDR3 here is CASSKIGASNEKLFF. The CDR3 DNA reads TGCGCCAGCAGCAAGATAGGGGCGTCTAATGAAAAACTGTTTTTT.

This clonotype was detected a few times. CDR3 nucleotides: TGTGCCAGCAGTGGCCCCAGTGGGAGCTCCTACGAGCAGTACTTC. Its protein is CASSGPSGSSYEQYF. The chain has TRBV28 and TRBJ2-5; D is perhaps TRBD2 (5 bases). The J call may be incorrect, as the DNA end agrees better with TRBJ2-7. Germline CDR1 MDHEN, CDR2 SYDVKM. There are 15 residues in the CDR3.

This clonotype was counted a few times. V gene TRBV5-1 combines with J gene TRBJ2-5; D could derive from TRBD1 or TRBD2 (5 bases each). This CDR3 comprises 15 residues. Germline lookup yields CDR1 SGHRS and CDR2 YFSETQ. Trimming took off 0 bases at V and 4 bases at J, with 13 bases between the two ends. This CDR3 reads CASSLVSRAGETQYF. CDR3 DNA: TGCGCCAGCAGCTTGGTTAGCAGGGCGGGAGAGACCCAGTACTTC. Looking up the rest from reference TRBV5-1 and TRBJ2-5 gives the full variable domain: KAGVTQTPRYLIKTRGQQVTLSCSPISGHRSVSWYQQTPGQGLQFLFEYFSETQRNKGNFPGRFSGRQFSNSRSEMNVSTLELGDSALYLCASSLVSRAGETQYFGPGTRLLVL.

This chain links TRBV29-1 with TRBJ2-5; 10 bases align to TRBD1. The CDR3 is 19 amino acids. Germline trimming cut 0 bases from V and 5 bases from J; bases unmatched to any gene: 18. Germline V gene lookup returns CDR1 SQVTM and CDR2 ANQGSEA. The DNA of the CDR3 is TGCAGCGTTGAAGACGGGACAGGGGACCTCACAATCCGTTCGGAGACCCAGTACTTC. Its translation is CSVEDGTGDLTIRSETQYF.

This chain joins TRBV20-1 and TRBJ2-7; D remains ambiguous. CDR1 and CDR2 (germline): DFQATT, SNEGSKA (reference sequence). Trimming took 4 bases from V and 4 from J, leaving 26 bases between them. This CDR3 has 17 residues. The CDR3 loop reads CSAIRPPNPNGQYEQYF. CDR3 sequence (DNA): TGCAGTGCTATACGGCCTCCGAATCCCAATGGCCAATACGAGCAGTACTTC.

The chain combines TRBV6-2 or TRBV6-3 with TRBJ2-1, with D unclear. V was clipped by 0 bases and J by 6 bases, with 21 bases between them. Germline V gives CDR1 MNHEY, CDR2 SVGEGT. CDR3 length: 18 residues. CDR3 in DNA: TGTGCCAGCAGTTACTCGATATTTGGATTAAGTTTCGGCAATGAGCAGTTCTTC. It specifies CASSYSIFGLSFGNEQFF.

The V gene is TRBV10-3, the J gene TRBJ2-5; D is unclear. The CDR3 contains 13 residues. V lost 5 bases, J lost 2 bases, and 9 bases lay in between. From germline, CDR1 is ENHRY and CDR2 SYGVKD. CDR3 protein: CAISSNKQETQYF. The CDR3 DNA is TGTGCCATCAGTAGTAACAAGCAAGAGACCCAGTACTTC.

V usage is TRBV4-3 and J usage is TRBJ2-1; D call uncertain. The germline CDR1 and CDR2 sequences are LGHNA and YSLEER. The CDR3 contains 16 residues. The V end lost 0 bases, the J end lost 1 base, and 10 bases lay between the germline ends. The CDR3 loop is CASSQDARPSYNEQFF. CDR3 in DNA: TGCGCCAGCAGCCAAGATGCCAGGCCTTCCTACAATGAGCAGTTCTTC.

In this sample, this clonotype turned up a few times. J is TRBJ2-5 and V is TRBV12-3 or TRBV12-4, with a tentative D call TRBD2 (7 bases). The J call is doubtful: the DNA matches TRBJ2-1 better. This CDR3 has 18 residues. This chain's CDR3 is CASSFETLAGAQYNEQFF. CDR3 nucleotide sequence: TGTGCCAGCAGTTTTGAAACGTTGGCGGGGGCGCAATACAATGAGCAGTTCTTC.

This clonotype was counted a few times. The J gene is TRBJ2-7, the V gene TRBV19; 9 nucleotides match TRBD1. The J segment lost 4 bases and the V segment lost 2 bases, leaving 6 bases of the junction unmatched. The CDR3 loop spans 15 amino acids. Germline CDR1 and CDR2: LNHDA and SQIVND (reference sequence). CDR3 loop: CASSIFPGQGYEQYF. CDR3 DNA: TGTGCCAGTAGTATATTTCCGGGACAGGGTTACGAGCAGTACTTC.

The chain joins TRBV6-1 to TRBJ1-1; tentative D call: TRBD1 (5 bases). Germline loops: CDR1 MNHNS, CDR2 SASEGT. The CDR3 runs to 14 residues. V was clipped by 3 bases and J by 0 bases, with 8 bases between them. The CDR3 sequence is CASSDVDMNTEAFF. The CDR3 coding sequence is TGTGCCAGCAGTGACGTGGACATGAACACTGAAGCTTTCTTT.

The gene calls are TRBV29-1 and TRBJ2-5, with 11 positions matching TRBD2. Germline lookup yields CDR1 SQVTM and CDR2 ANQGSEA. This CDR3 contains 15 residues. V dropped 2 bases and J dropped 0; count of bases not matched to a gene: 2. CDR3 DNA: TGCAGCGTTGAACGACTAGCGGGGTACCAAGAGACCCAGTACTTC. This translates into CSVERLAGYQETQYF. The full variable domain, rest sourced from reference TRBV29-1 and TRBJ2-5, is SAVISQKPSRDICQRGTSLTIQCQVDSQVTMMFWYRQQPGQSLTLIATANQGSEATYESGFVIDKFPISRPNLTFSTLTVSNMSPEDSSIYLCSVERLAGYQETQYFGPGTRLLVL.

This clonotype turned up a few times. CDR3 in amino acids: CSVRDSLYNEQFF. CDR3 DNA sequence: TGCAGCGTTCGGGACAGTCTTTACAATGAGCAGTTCTTC. The rearrangement uses TRBV29-1 and TRBJ2-5; 7 positions match TRBD1. The DNA end lines up better with TRBJ2-1; the J call may be wrong. Per the germline V gene, CDR1 is SQVTM and CDR2 is ANQGSEA. The CDR3 has 13 residues.

J is TRBJ2-1 and V is TRBV5-1, with D perhaps TRBD1 (6 bases). V dropped 4 bases and J dropped 8 bases, with 19 bases sitting between them. The CDR3 runs 15 residues. Germline V gives CDR1 SGHRS, CDR2 YFSETQ. The CDR3 reads CASSKTLQGSDEQFF. The DNA of the CDR3 is TGCGCCAGCAGCAAGACATTACAGGGTTCGGATGAGCAGTTCTTC.

A few counts support this clonotype. V gene TRBV7-2 combines with J gene TRBJ2-5; maybe TRBD2 (6 bases). This CDR3 is 14 amino acids long. Trimming cost V 5 bases and J 11 bases, with 21 bases left between them. Germline V gene data show CDR1 as SGHTA and CDR2 as FQGNSA. The CDR3 spells CASSPSGGTGWQYF. As DNA, the CDR3 is TGTGCCAGCAGCCCCTCTGGGGGGACTGGATGGCAGTACTTC.

This clonotype was counted between two and nine times. One end of the junction is discordant with germline, which a read error may explain. The chain joins TRBV10-3 to TRBJ1-6, with TRBD1 matching 7 bases. The CDR3 is 14 amino acids. Germline loops: CDR1 ENHRY, CDR2 SYGVKD. The CDR3 region has the DNA TGTACCATCAGCCGGGACAGCCTTAATTCACCCCTCCACTTT. It encodes CTISRDSLNSPLHF.

The chain carries TRBV7-2 and TRBJ1-5; no clear D. CDR1 SGHTA and CDR2 FQGNSA come from the germline V gene. The CDR3 is 18 residues long. Trimming took 1 base from V and 4 from J, leaving 20 bases between them. CDR3 nucleotides: TGTGCCAGCAGCTTAGACCGGCGCCTTTTTGATAGTAATCAGCCCCAGCATTTT. Translation: CASSLDRRLFDSNQPQHF. The variable domain in full, completed from reference TRBV7-2 and TRBJ1-5, reads GAGVSQSPSNKVTEKGKDVELRCDPISGHTALYWYRQSLGQGLEFLIYFQGNSAPDKSGLPSDRFSAERTGGSVSTLTIQRTQQEDSAVYLCASSLDRRLFDSNQPQHFGDGTRLSIL.

The rearrangement links TRBV29-1 to TRBJ2-1; D is uncertain. Per germline, CDR1 SQVTM and CDR2 ANQGSEA. The CDR3 is 13 residues long. With 7 bases removed from V and 0 bases from J, the gap between germline ends came to 10 bases. The CDR3 DNA sequence: TGCAGCGCATGGACGGTCTCCTACAATGAGCAGTTCTTC. Its protein is CSAWTVSYNEQFF.

This chain links TRBV3-1 with TRBJ2-1; 9 nucleotides line up with TRBD2. Per germline, CDR1 LGHDT and CDR2 YNNKEL (reference sequence). The CDR3 is 15 amino acids. The V and J ends lost 7 bases and 4 bases, in that order; junction bases with no gene match: 8. The CDR3 nucleotides read TGTGCCAGCACCCTCGGGACTAGCCGGTACAATGAGCAGTTCTTC. It codes for CASTLGTSRYNEQFF.

V and J are TRBV20-1 and TRBJ2-7; D may match TRBD1 or TRBD2 (5 bases each). This CDR3 is 14 amino acids long. CDR1 DFQATT and CDR2 SNEGSKA come from the germline V gene (reference sequence). V was shortened by 0 bases and J by 0 bases, with 9 bases between the two germline ends. CDR3 DNA: TGCAGTGCTAGAGATGGGACGGTCTCCTACGAGCAGTACTTC. Its translation: CSARDGTVSYEQYF.

In this sample, this clonotype turned up a few times. The germline gene is not matched at one end of the junction; a read error may be the cause. J is TRBJ2-2 and V is TRBV11-3; 10 bases are a match to TRBD2. Germline V lookup: CDR1 SGHNT, CDR2 YENEEA. This CDR3 spans 16 amino acids. CDR3 DNA: TGTGCCAGCAGCCCCGGACTAGCGGAGGACACCGGGGGGCTGTTTTTT. As protein: CASSPGLAEDTGGLFF. Supplemented by reference TRBV11-3 and TRBJ2-2, the full variable domain reads EAGVVQSPRYKIIEKKQPVAFWCNPISGHNTLYWYLQNLGQGPELLIRYENEEAVDDSQLPKDRFSAERLKGVDSTLKIQPAELGDSAVYLCASSPGLAEDTGGLFFGEGSRLTVL.

The gene calls are TRBV20-1 and TRBJ1-4; D is perhaps TRBD1 (6 bases). With 0 bases removed from V and 12 bases from J, the gap between germline ends came to 20 bases. Germline V gene lookup returns CDR1 DFQATT and CDR2 SNEGSKA (reference sequence). The CDR3 runs 15 residues. CDR3 region: CSARDPEQGVGELFF. The CDR3 nucleotides read TGCAGTGCTAGAGATCCGGAACAGGGCGTCGGTGAACTGTTTTTT.

This clonotype has a handful of counts. V and J are TRBV6-1 and TRBJ1-5; 9 bases agree with TRBD1. After removal of 4 bases from V and 2 bases from J, the junction contained 9 bases not matched to a gene. The germline CDR1 and CDR2 sequences are MNHNS and SASEGT. CDR3 length: 17 residues. The CDR3 sequence: CASSGSLGQGRNQPQHF. Here the CDR3 DNA reads TGTGCCAGCAGTGGAAGCTTGGGACAGGGTCGCAATCAGCCCCAGCATTTT.

This clonotype was observed a handful of times. This chain joins TRBV4-1 and TRBJ2-3, with D perhaps TRBD1 or TRBD2 (5 bases each). V gave up 4 bases and J gave up 6 bases, with 14 bases separating them. Germline loops: CDR1 MGHRA, CDR2 YSYEKL. The CDR3 is made up of 14 amino acids. Written as DNA, the CDR3 is TGCGCCAGCAGCCGTGGGGACCCCGGGGATACGCAGTATTTT. It is translated as CASSRGDPGDTQYF.

This clonotype was seen ten or more times. V gene TRBV7-2 combines with J gene TRBJ2-7; 7 bases align to TRBD2. Germline CDR1 is SGHTA and CDR2 is FQGNSA. V was pared by 2 bases and J by 3 bases, with 7 bases of the junction left unmatched. The CDR3 runs 15 residues. CDR3 nucleotides: TGTGCCAGCAGCTTACTTCCGGGGGGAGTCTACGAGCAGTACTTC. It codes for CASSLLPGGVYEQYF.

This clonotype was seen only a few times. V and J are TRBV7-2 and TRBJ2-7; D is undetermined. This CDR3 is 13 amino acids long. V was shortened by 6 bases and J by 2 bases, with 11 bases between the two germline ends. Germline lookup yields CDR1 SGHTA and CDR2 FQGNSA. The CDR3 DNA follows: TGTGCCAGCAGTTTACTTGGGGCCTACGAGCAGTACTTC. Amino acid sequence: CASSLLGAYEQYF. Looking up the rest from reference TRBV7-2 and TRBJ2-7 gives the full variable domain: GAGVSQSPSNKVTEKGKDVELRCDPISGHTALYWYRQSLGQGLEFLIYFQGNSAPDKSGLPSDRFSAERTGGSVSTLTIQRTQQEDSAVYLCASSLLGAYEQYFGPGTRLTVT.